This record looks at one T cell receptor beta chain sequence and its context. TCRbeta library preparation incorporated unique molecular identifiers. TCRdb ran MiXCR on the PCR reads and lists one entry per CDR3 protein. The repertoire holds roughly 610,000 distinct CDR3 sequences, more than 9% seen once, with less than 5% in the top ten. This specimen belongs to a study of T-cell reconstitution after alpha-beta-depleted transplantation in children. Germline lookup yields CDR1 DFQATT and CDR2 SNEGSKA (reference sequence). V was shortened by 8 bases and J by 4 bases, with 20 bases between the two germline ends. The CDR3 extends over 14 amino acids.

This clonotype originated in a human donor who donated a stem cell graft to a child with acute myeloid leukemia. The V and J genes are TRBV20-1 and TRBJ1-1; maybe TRBD1 (5 bases). The sample in question was PBMCs from the stem cell graft donor, obtained from the stem cell graft. For the CDR3, the DNA is TGCAGTCCCCGTGGAATAGCCGGGGGCACTGAAGCTTTCTTT. It yields the protein CSPRGIAGGTEAFF.